This T cell receptor beta chain was recovered during a study of cytomegalovirus exposure and HLA in healthy donors. With regard to this clone: Here the CDR3 omits its conserved ending phenylalanine or tryptophan, so a read error is the likely source.

PCR involved 60 Vbeta and 13 Jbeta primers. Repertoires were generated with immunoSEQ multiplex PCR, while TCRdb's copy carries only in-frame clones and drops some. The sample comprises roughly 200,000 clones, approximately 80% of which are singletons, and 1.7% rests with the top ten. The study sampled nominally healthy donors, though unrecorded immune exposures were likely. This CDR3 has 14 residues. In germline, CDR1 is SGDLS, CDR2 YYNGEE. Between the trimmed V and J ends, which lost 4 bases and 3 bases, there was a span of 13 bases. Input material: PBMCs. This receptor was obtained from a man aged 45 to 65 in good health and CMV-seronegative. V usage is TRBV9 and J usage is TRBJ1-2, with D hard to call. The CDR3 spells CASSTQAHDYGYTL. The CDR3 coding sequence is TGTGCCAGCAGCACTCAGGCACACGACTATGGCTACACCCTC.